Following are 26 T cell receptor beta chains from one sample sequenced in a study of radiotherapy plus CTLA-4 blockade in lung cancer. Sequenced by immunoSEQ multiplex PCR; TCRdb stores in-frame clones only, minus some. The sample carries some 98,000 clones, approximately 85% recorded once. The source was peripheral blood, collected from a patient treated with radiotherapy plus ipilimumab. Every receptor here comes from a human donor with non-small cell lung cancer who had a partial response to radiotherapy plus ipilimumab.

The chain recombines TRBV5-1 with TRBJ2-7; no clear D. CDR3 length: 14 residues. Germline V gives CDR1 SGHRS, CDR2 YFSETQ. The V and J ends lost 0 bases and 5 bases respectively, with 12 bases between them. CDR3 region: CASSLGSGGDEQYF. Written as DNA, the CDR3 is TGCGCCAGCAGCTTGGGTTCTGGCGGTGACGAGCAGTACTTC.

The chain joins TRBV5-4 to TRBJ2-3; 7 positions agree with TRBD2. V shed 4 bases and J 1 base; nucleotides not matched to a gene: 6. The CDR3 runs to 15 residues. The V gene's germline CDR1 is SGHNT and CDR2 YYREEE (reference sequence). The CDR3 protein is CASSPGGSGTDTQYF. The CDR3 region has the DNA TGTGCCAGCAGCCCGGGGGGTAGCGGCACAGATACGCAGTATTTT.

The CDR3 region is CASSSNRDINYGYTF. CDR3 nucleotides: TGTGCCAGCAGCTCTAACCGGGACATTAACTATGGCTACACCTTC. V and J are TRBV11-2 and TRBJ1-2; TRBD1 is a possible D gene (6 bases). The V gene's germline CDR1 is SGHAT and CDR2 FQNNGV. Trimming removed 4 bases at V and 1 base at J, with 13 bases between. The CDR3 loop spans 15 amino acids.

The gene calls are TRBV9 and TRBJ1-1; TRBD1 aligns across 9 bases. Germline assignment: CDR1 SGDLS and CDR2 YYNGEE. V was pared by 5 bases and J by 0 bases, with 8 bases of the junction left unmatched. This CDR3 is built from 16 residues. CDR3 amino acids: CASSKQGAFLNTEAFF. In DNA, the CDR3 is TGTGCCAGCAGTAAACAGGGGGCGTTTTTGAACACTGAAGCTTTCTTT.

This rearrangement joins TRBV27 to TRBJ1-6; 9 bases line up with TRBD1. The germline V gene has CDR1 MNHEY and CDR2 SMNVEV (reference sequence). The CDR3 is 14 residues long. V trimming: 5 bases; J trimming: 7 bases; junction bases outside the gene matches: 3. The CDR3 region is CASSLGTGNSPLHF. In DNA, the CDR3 is TGTGCCAGCAGTCTGGGGACAGGGAATTCACCCCTCCACTTT.

This chain uses TRBV5-1 with TRBJ1-6; the match to TRBD1 covers 10 bases. The CDR3 is 15 amino acids. Germline lookup yields CDR1 SGHRS and CDR2 YFSETQ. V was clipped by 4 bases and J by 11 bases; unmatched bases: 9. In DNA form, the CDR3 reads TGCGCCAGCAGCCGAGGACAGGGGGAAGGGGCACCCCTCCACTTT. Its protein is CASSRGQGEGAPLHF.

The chain recombines TRBV19 with TRBJ2-5, with a possible D match to TRBD1 (5 bases). Germline loops: CDR1 LNHDA, CDR2 SQIVND (reference sequence). V lost 7 bases, J lost 1 base, and 10 bases lay in between. The CDR3 is 13 residues long. Here the CDR3 reads CASNRQLQETQYF. The CDR3 bases are TGTGCCAGTAATCGACAGCTCCAAGAGACCCAGTACTTC.

This chain joins TRBV25-1 and TRBJ2-2, with TRBD1 matching 8 bases. After removal of 6 bases from V and 6 bases from J, the junction contained 3 bases not matched to a gene. This CDR3 has 13 amino acids. CDR1 is MGHDK and CDR2 is SYGVNS in the germline V gene. The CDR3 loop reads CASRRQGSGELFF. The DNA for the CDR3 is TGTGCCAGCAGGAGACAGGGGTCCGGGGAGCTGTTTTTT.

The DNA of the CDR3 is TGCGCCAGCAGCTTACAAGGGGGCGGTTACGAGCAGTACTTC. Its protein product is CASSLQGGGYEQYF. V and J are TRBV5-1 and TRBJ2-7, with TRBD1 matching 7 bases. V lost 2 bases to trimming and J lost 4 bases; unmatched junction nucleotides: 6. CDR3 size: 14 residues. Germline V gene lookup returns CDR1 SGHRS and CDR2 YFSETQ. Complete variable domain (other parts from reference TRBV5-1 and TRBJ2-7): KAGVTQTPRYLIKTRGQQVTLSCSPISGHRSVSWYQQTPGQGLQFLFEYFSETQRNKGNFPGRFSGRQFSNSRSEMNVSTLELGDSALYLCASSLQGGGYEQYFGPGTRLTVT.

The chain uses TRBV7-3 and TRBJ2-1; 9 positions match TRBD1. With V trimmed by 7 bases and J by 9 bases, 10 bases remained unmatched. Germline CDR1 is SGHTA and CDR2 is FQGTGA. This CDR3 has 14 amino acids. In DNA, the CDR3 is TGTGCCAGCACCCAAACAGGGGGCAGAAGTGAGCAGTTCTTC. The encoded protein is CASTQTGGRSEQFF.

About this clone: A junction boundary mismatches the germline segment, possibly from a read error. The genes are TRBV7-2 and TRBJ1-5, with TRBD1 matching over 8 bases. CDR1 SGHTA and CDR2 FQGNSA come from the germline V gene. The CDR3 runs 11 residues. The CDR3: CASSAGTGASF. The CDR3 bases are TGTGCCAGCAGCGCTGGGACAGGTGCAAGTTTT. Full variable domain (missing parts from reference TRBV7-2 and TRBJ1-5): GAGVSQSPSNKVTEKGKDVELRCDPISGHTALYWYRQSLGQGLEFLIYFQGNSAPDKSGLPSDRFSAERTGGSVSTLTIQRTQQEDSAVYLCASSAGTGASFGDGTRLSIL.

The V gene is TRBV2, the J gene TRBJ1-2; 7 bases match TRBD1. The CDR3 covers 12 residues. J was trimmed by 8 bases and V by 5 bases; bases with no gene match: 5. Germline V gives CDR1 SNHLY, CDR2 FYNNEI. The CDR3 here is CASSTGAKGYTF. Here the CDR3 DNA reads TGTGCCAGCAGTACAGGGGCAAAGGGCTACACCTTC. Combining the CDR3 with reference TRBV2 and TRBJ1-2 gives the whole variable domain EPEVTQTPSHQVTQMGQEVILRCVPISNHLYFYWYRQILGQKVEFLVSFYNNEISEKSEIFDDQFSVERPDGSNFTLKIRSTKLEDSAMYFCASSTGAKGYTFGSGTRLTVV.

This clone came up once. The V call is TRBV9, the J call TRBJ2-2, with D possibly being TRBD2 (6 bases). Germline assignment: CDR1 SGDLS and CDR2 YYNGEE. The length of the CDR3 is 14 residues. Trimming stripped 4 bases from V and 4 bases from J, with 11 bases between. CDR3 DNA sequence: TGTGCCAGCAGCCCTACTAGCCGCACCGGGGAGCTGTTTTTT. Protein sequence: CASSPTSRTGELFF.

This chain connects TRBV4-2 to TRBJ2-1; D ambiguous. This CDR3 has 14 amino acids. The V end lost 4 bases, the J end lost 10 bases, and 17 bases lay between the germline ends. CDR1 is LGHNA, CDR2 YNFKEQ, per germline. CDR3 region: CASSRNLVISEQFF. Written as DNA, the CDR3 is TGTGCCAGCAGCCGAAACCTTGTGATAAGCGAGCAGTTCTTC.

This clone has a single count. The chain employs TRBV28 and TRBJ1-1, with 7 positions matching TRBD1. J gave up 1 base and V 7 bases, and 3 bases lay outside the gene matches. The germline CDR1 and CDR2 sequences are MDHEN and SYDVKM. The CDR3 spans 13 residues. This CDR3 reads CASNPGGNTEAFF. In DNA form, the CDR3 reads TGTGCCAGCAATCCAGGGGGGAACACTGAAGCTTTCTTT.

V usage is TRBV6-6 and J usage is TRBJ1-1; possible D gene TRBD1, 5 bases. Germline V gene data show CDR1 as MNHNY and CDR2 as SVGAGI (reference sequence). V lost 0 bases, J lost 9 bases, and 11 bases lay in between. The CDR3 consists of 13 residues. As DNA, the CDR3 is TGTGCCAGCAGTTACTCGGGCCGGGGGAAAGCTTTCTTT. The encoded protein is CASSYSGRGKAFF.

The chain uses TRBV18 and TRBJ2-2, with D unresolved. The germline CDR1 and CDR2 sequences are KGHSH and LQKENI. The V gene lost 4 bases and the J gene lost 3 bases, with 3 bases spanning the gap. The CDR3 extends over 12 amino acids. In DNA, the CDR3 is TGTGCCAGCTCACTAGACACCGGGGAGCTGTTTTTT. Translating gives CASSLDTGELFF.

Only one count was recorded for this clone. The chain has TRBV11-2 and TRBJ2-5; D is uncertain. V was pared by 2 bases and J by 4 bases, with 11 bases between. CDR1 and CDR2 from the germline V gene are SGHAT and FQNNGV. This CDR3 is 14 amino acids long. This CDR3 is CASSLRVRGETQYF. In nucleotides, the CDR3 is TGTGCCAGCAGCTTACGGGTCAGAGGAGAGACCCAGTACTTC.

V usage is TRBV11-2 and J usage is TRBJ2-7; D not certain. Deletions cut 3 bases from V and 3 bases from J, with 9 bases between. The CDR3 spans 13 residues. The V gene's germline CDR1 is SGHAT and CDR2 FQNNGV. The CDR3: CASSFGQFYEQYF. CDR3 DNA sequence: TGTGCCAGCAGCTTTGGGCAGTTCTACGAGCAGTACTTC.

The chain combines TRBV9 with TRBJ2-3, with D perhaps TRBD2 (6 bases). Per germline, CDR1 SGDLS and CDR2 YYNGEE. The V end was cut by 4 bases, the J end by 8 bases, with 17 bases between. The CDR3 is 14 residues long. The CDR3: CASSMNSGPGTQYF. CDR3 in DNA: TGTGCCAGCAGCATGAATAGCGGCCCGGGTACGCAGTATTTT.

The chain employs TRBV23-1 and TRBJ2-1; maybe TRBD2 (6 bases). TRBV23-1 is filed as an ORF, its function uncertain. The germline V and J ends were trimmed by 6 bases and 0 bases, with 15 bases remaining between them. CDR3 length: 16 residues. The CDR3 nucleotides are TGCGCCAGCAGCAGACTAGTCCCGGGCTCCTACAATGAGCAGTTCTTC. It translates to CASSRLVPGSYNEQFF.

This CDR3 reads CASSETGGSGNTIYF. CDR3 nucleotide sequence: TGTGCCAGCAGTGAGACTGGAGGGTCTGGAAACACCATATATTTT. This rearrangement joins TRBV28 to TRBJ1-3, with D uncertain. Germline V gene sequence: CDR1 MDHEN, CDR2 SYDVKM. Trimming left V 5 bases short and J 1 base short, with 12 bases between. This CDR3 has 15 amino acids.

This chain joins TRBV18 and TRBJ2-7, with 7 bases aligning to TRBD1. J was trimmed by 2 bases and V by 6 bases; bases with no gene match: 10. The CDR3 covers 15 residues. The germline V gene has CDR1 KGHSH and CDR2 LQKENI. This chain's CDR3 is CASSQTTTGAYEQYF. The CDR3 coding sequence is TGTGCCAGCTCCCAAACTACTACAGGGGCCTACGAGCAGTACTTC.

V usage is TRBV4-2 and J usage is TRBJ2-7; D may be TRBD1 (5 bases). This CDR3 contains 15 residues. V was trimmed by 7 bases and J by 0 bases, leaving 16 bases between them. The germline V gene encodes CDR1 LGHNA and CDR2 YNFKEQ. DNA of the CDR3: TGTGCCAGCACACCGACAGCAGACAGCTCCTACGAGCAGTACTTC. It yields the protein CASTPTADSSYEQYF.

This chain connects TRBV7-3 to TRBJ2-2; no reliable D call. The V end was cut by 5 bases, the J end by 7 bases, with 20 bases between. Germline CDR1 is SGHTA and CDR2 is FQGTGA. The CDR3 is made up of 16 amino acids. CDR3 protein: CASSPERITFGGELFF. In nucleotides, the CDR3 is TGTGCCAGCAGCCCGGAGCGAATTACATTTGGCGGGGAGCTGTTTTTT.

The V call is TRBV5-6, the J call TRBJ2-5, with 9 positions matching TRBD1. CDR3 length: 17 amino acids. CDR1 SGHDT and CDR2 YYEEEE come from the germline V gene. The junction had 10 bases not matched to a gene; V was cut back by 0 bases and J by 4 bases. DNA of the CDR3: TGTGCCAGCAGCTTGGTAGTGCGGACAGGGGCGAGAGAGACCCAGTACTTC. This codes for CASSLVVRTGARETQYF.